One sample yielded the 31 T cell receptor beta chains listed below, sequenced in a study of T cells in Graves' hyperthyroidism and ophthalmopathy (dated by TCRdb to between 2018 and 2021). The library was prepared using multiplex PCR. The listed sequencing device is Illumina HiSeq 2000. The TCR beta CDR3 regions were amplified from RNA transcripts. The TCR CDR3 was subjected to a first round of RT-PCR using the HTBI primer set and the Qiagen OneStep RT-PCR kit. Using fastp at Q25 and MiXCR, TCRdb reprocessed the public reads and kept productive beta chains. A single entry per CDR3 protein holds the most common genes and DNA from its merged rows. The sample table contains over 650,000 distinct CDR3 sequences; only one count was recorded for 45% of them. Jointly, the top ten make up less than 9% of the sample. Sequenced: peripheral blood or thyroid tissue (not recorded which). These TCRs come from an adult man with Graves' disease, either hyperthyroidism or ophthalmopathy (not recorded which).

J is TRBJ2-7 and V is TRBV24-1; tentatively, D is TRBD2 (5 bases). CDR1 KGHDR and CDR2 SFDVKD come from the germline V gene. The germline V and J ends were trimmed by 8 bases and 6 bases, with 19 bases remaining between them. The CDR3 length is 14 residues. The CDR3: CATTSAGERAEQYF. Written as DNA, the CDR3 is TGTGCCACCACGTCGGCCGGGGAAAGGGCCGAGCAGTACTTC.

This chain links TRBV5-1 with TRBJ1-1; 8 bases map to TRBD1. V shed 4 bases and J 4 bases; nucleotides not matched to a gene: 9. The germline CDR1 and CDR2 sequences are SGHRS and YFSETQ. The CDR3 is 15 amino acids. The chain's CDR3 is CASSPNRGTSTEAFF. The CDR3 DNA reads TGCGCCAGCAGCCCAAACAGGGGGACGTCCACTGAAGCTTTCTTT.

The J gene is TRBJ1-4, the V gene TRBV20-1; D is possibly TRBD1 (6 bases). Germline CDR1 is DFQATT and CDR2 is SNEGSKA (reference sequence). This CDR3 spans 13 amino acids. Trimming shortened V by 6 bases and J by 8 bases, and 16 bases separated the two germline ends. The CDR3 region has the DNA TGCAGTGCCACCCGACAGGTTCGGGAAAAACTGTTTTTT. As protein: CSATRQVREKLFF.

This clonotype was seen ten or more times. The chain joins TRBV29-1 to TRBJ1-2; D is undetermined. V was trimmed by 3 bases and J by 5 bases, leaving 7 bases between them. Per the germline V gene, CDR1 is SQVTM and CDR2 is ANQGSEA. This CDR3 contains 11 residues. CDR3 in DNA: TGCAGCGTTGAGGCAATTTATGGCTACACCTTC. Translated, it gives CSVEAIYGYTF.

CDR3 coding DNA: TGCAGCGTTTACGCTTCATCGAACACCGGGGAGCTGTTTTTT. This gives the protein CSVYASSNTGELFF. The chain joins TRBV29-1 to TRBJ2-2; no firm D call. Germline V gene data show CDR1 as SQVTM and CDR2 as ANQGSEA. CDR3 length equals 14 residues. Trimming took off 5 bases at V and 0 bases at J, with 10 bases between the two ends.

This clonotype was observed many times. V and J are TRBV7-9 and TRBJ2-5; D may be TRBD2 (6 bases). In germline, CDR1 is SEHNR, CDR2 FQNEAQ (reference sequence). The CDR3 is 15 amino acids. The V end lost 4 bases, the J end lost 1 base, and 13 bases lay between the germline ends. CDR3 protein: CASSSTGTLQETQYF. The CDR3 coding sequence is TGTGCCAGCAGCTCCACCGGGACTCTCCAAGAGACCCAGTACTTC.

Concerning this clonotype: Given a much more abundant clone one base away, this may be a read error. The chain links TRBV10-1 to TRBJ2-5; no clear D. Germline V gives CDR1 WNHNN, CDR2 SYGVQD (reference sequence). This CDR3 region has 13 residues. The CDR3 protein is CASSGEAQVTQYF. In DNA form, the CDR3 reads TGCGCCAGCAGTGGAGAGGCACAAGTGACCCAGTACTTC.

This chain joins TRBV12-3 or TRBV12-4 and TRBJ2-3, with D unclear. The CDR3 extends over 13 amino acids. CDR3 nucleotides: TGTGCTAGTGCCCCCCTCAGCACAGATACGCAGTATTTT. The encoded protein is CASAPLSTDTQYF.

This clonotype was seen a few times. The rearrangement uses TRBV24-1 and TRBJ2-5; 7 bases are a match to TRBD1. The CDR3 has 15 amino acids. Germline V CDR1 and CDR2: KGHDR, SFDVKD. V lost 9 bases to trimming and J lost 3 bases; unmatched junction nucleotides: 12. CDR3 residues: CATRAARDSKETQYF. CDR3 in DNA: TGTGCCACCCGGGCGGCCCGGGACAGCAAAGAGACCCAGTACTTC.

The genes are TRBV6-5 and TRBJ2-1; D may be TRBD2 (6 bases). Per germline, CDR1 MNHEY and CDR2 SVGAGI. The CDR3 is 16 residues long. V lost 0 bases, J lost 4 bases, and 13 bases lay in between. CDR3 protein: CASSYSPGVGYNEQFF. CDR3 DNA sequence: TGTGCCAGCAGTTACTCCCCGGGAGTGGGGTACAATGAGCAGTTCTTC.

This sequence joins TRBV10-3 and TRBJ1-1; TRBD1 matches at 9 bases. Per germline, CDR1 ENHRY and CDR2 SYGVKD. V was pared by 6 bases and J by 10 bases, with 12 bases of the junction left unmatched. The CDR3 loop spans 14 amino acids. The CDR3 loop reads CAISGTGREAGAFF. CDR3 nucleotide sequence: TGTGCCATCAGCGGGACAGGGCGCGAAGCTGGAGCTTTCTTT.

There are many counts of this clonotype. The chain is built from TRBV29-1 and TRBJ1-4; 8 bases map to TRBD1. This CDR3 has 16 amino acids. The ends lost 3 bases at V and 6 bases at J; junction bases unmatched: 12. The germline gives CDR1 SQVTM, CDR2 ANQGSEA. The CDR3 nucleotides read TGCAGCGTTGAGGGCCACGACGGACAGGGTTATGAAAAACTGTTTTTT. Protein: CSVEGHDGQGYEKLFF.

This clonotype has more than one count but fewer than ten. V gene TRBV6-5 combines with J gene TRBJ2-7; D is ambiguous. Germline CDR1 reads MNHEY; CDR2 reads SVGAGI. V was shortened by 5 bases and J by 6 bases, with 20 bases between the two germline ends. This CDR3 region has 15 residues. The CDR3 loop reads CASSEMGQATSEQYF. The CDR3 DNA reads as TGTGCCAGCAGTGAAATGGGCCAAGCTACGAGCGAGCAGTACTTC.

The rearrangement joins TRBV20-1 to TRBJ2-7, with D tentatively TRBD1 or TRBD2 (7 bases each). Trimming left V 6 bases short and J 2 bases short, with 14 bases between. There are 13 residues in the CDR3. Germline V gene sequence: CDR1 DFQATT, CDR2 SNEGSKA (reference sequence). The CDR3, as DNA: TGCAGTGCCCAGACAGGGACTACCTACGAGCAGTACTTC. It specifies CSAQTGTTYEQYF.

The chain employs TRBV19 and TRBJ2-7; TRBD2 is a possible D gene (6 bases). V was cut by 9 bases and J by 4 bases, with 22 bases left in between. Per the germline V gene, CDR1 is LNHDA and CDR2 is SQIVND (reference sequence). The CDR3 contains 15 residues. CDR3 DNA sequence: TGTGCCAGCAGGCCCCGTCCGGTAGCGGATTACGAGCAGTACTTC. Protein: CASRPRPVADYEQYF.

The J gene is TRBJ2-7, the V gene TRBV7-9, with TRBD2 matching over 9 bases. Germline CDR1 and CDR2: SEHNR and FQNEAQ (reference sequence). The length of the CDR3 is 13 residues. V shed 5 bases, J shed 5 bases, and the junction held 4 bases outside the gene matches. CDR3 DNA: TGTGCCAGCAGCCCGACTAGCGGTAACGAGCAGTACTTC. Translating gives CASSPTSGNEQYF.

Many counts were recorded for this clonotype. The chain is built from TRBV12-3 or TRBV12-4 and TRBJ1-6; D remains unclear. The CDR3 loop spans 15 amino acids. Trimming took 3 bases from V and 7 from J, leaving 13 bases between them. The CDR3 here is CASSLGVGGNSPLHF. The CDR3 nucleotides read TGTGCCAGCAGTTTGGGTGTGGGCGGGAATTCACCCCTCCACTTT.

The chain joins TRBV29-1 to TRBJ1-6, with TRBD1 identical over 8 bases. Looked up from germline, CDR1 is SQVTM and CDR2 is ANQGSEA. V lost 6 bases to trimming and J lost 10 bases; unmatched junction nucleotides: 5. This CDR3 contains 12 residues. CDR3 sequence (DNA): TGCAGCGTGGGGGCAGGGGGCTCACCCCTCCACTTT. Amino acid sequence: CSVGAGGSPLHF.

This clonotype came up a few times. The chain links TRBV20-1 to TRBJ2-5; 10 nucleotides agree with TRBD2. J was trimmed by 1 base and V by 4 bases; bases with no gene match: 3. The CDR3 has 14 residues. Germline CDR1 DFQATT, CDR2 SNEGSKA (reference sequence). The CDR3 is CSAKSGGGQETQYF. The CDR3 bases are TGCAGTGCTAAAAGCGGGGGGGGCCAAGAGACCCAGTACTTC.

J is TRBJ2-7 and V is TRBV29-1; the match to TRBD1 covers 11 bases. The V gene end was trimmed by 7 bases and the J gene end by 0 bases; junction bases not matched to a gene: 5. This CDR3 region has 14 residues. Germline assignment: CDR1 SQVTM and CDR2 ANQGSEA. CDR3 nucleotides: TGCAGCGCTGCCGGGACAGGGGGCTCCTACGAGCAGTACTTC. It yields the protein CSAAGTGGSYEQYF.

The V gene is TRBV19, the J gene TRBJ1-1; D gene ambiguous. Germline assignment: CDR1 LNHDA and CDR2 SQIVND (reference sequence). CDR3 length: 14 residues. V was shortened by 3 bases and J by 1 base, with 9 bases between the two germline ends. The CDR3 nucleotides are TGTGCCAGTAGTATGGCAGGAGGGAACACTGAAGCTTTCTTT. As protein: CASSMAGGNTEAFF.

Comments on this clonotype: At one boundary the junction diverges from the germline segment, which might be a read error. This chain links TRBV7-9 with TRBJ2-7; 7 bases line up with TRBD2. CDR1 is SEHNR and CDR2 is FQNEAQ in the germline V gene (reference sequence). This CDR3 spans 15 amino acids. The CDR3 DNA is TGTGCCAGCAGTTTAGATGGCGGGAGATACCCCGAGCAGTACTTC. This codes for CASSLDGGRYPEQYF.

V and J are TRBV7-9 and TRBJ1-4, with no clear D. This CDR3 is built from 14 residues. Germline-derived CDR1 and CDR2 are SEHNR and FQNEAQ (reference sequence). V was pared by 9 bases and J by 7 bases, with 18 bases between. CDR3 DNA: TGTGCCAGTGCTGGCGGGGTCGGTAGTGAAAAACTGTTTTTT. Protein sequence: CASAGGVGSEKLFF.

The rearrangement uses TRBV5-1 and TRBJ2-7, with 9 bases matching TRBD1. The germline V gene has CDR1 SGHRS and CDR2 YFSETQ. CDR3 length: 15 residues. The J segment lost 1 base and the V segment lost 1 base, leaving 3 bases of the junction unmatched. The CDR3 protein is CASSLTGGQSYEQYF. In DNA form, the CDR3 reads TGCGCCAGCAGCTTGACAGGGGGCCAATCCTACGAGCAGTACTTC.

The V gene is TRBV6-5, the J gene TRBJ1-3, with a possible D match to TRBD1 (6 bases). This CDR3 has 17 residues. Trimming took off 0 bases at V and 0 bases at J, with 12 bases between the two ends. Germline CDR1 is MNHEY and CDR2 is SVGAGI. CDR3 sequence: CASSYSLGAGSGNTIYF. DNA for the CDR3: TGTGCCAGCAGTTACTCGCTGGGGGCTGGCTCTGGAAACACCATATATTTT.

The rearrangement uses TRBV11-2 and TRBJ1-5; no definite D call. The CDR3 runs to 15 residues. Per germline, CDR1 SGHAT and CDR2 FQNNGV. V was shortened by 6 bases and J by 2 bases, with 14 bases between the two germline ends. The CDR3 bases are TGTGCCAGCAGTTTGGTCAGGAGGGGCAATCAGCCCCAGCATTTT. It yields the protein CASSLVRRGNQPQHF.

Ten or more counts support this clonotype. The chain recombines TRBV10-3 with TRBJ2-2, with D unresolved. Trimming stripped 5 bases from V and 4 bases from J, with 8 bases between. Germline-derived CDR1 and CDR2 are ENHRY and SYGVKD. The CDR3 is made up of 13 amino acids. The CDR3 sequence: CAISHKGTGELFF. The CDR3 nucleotides are TGTGCCATCAGTCATAAGGGCACCGGGGAGCTGTTTTTT.

This clonotype was picked up a small number of times. In DNA, the CDR3 is TGTGCCAGCAGGAATCGGGGGGGGAATTCACCCCTCCACTTT. It codes for CASRNRGGNSPLHF. This sequence joins TRBV7-4 and TRBJ1-6; TRBD1 might be the D (5 bases). The germline CDR1 and CDR2 sequences are SGHVT and SQSDAQ. The CDR3 extends over 14 amino acids. The germline V and J ends were trimmed by 6 bases and 7 bases, with 13 bases remaining between them. Full variable domain (remainder filled in from reference TRBV7-4 and TRBJ1-6): GAGVSQSPRYKVAKRGRDVALRCDSISGHVTLYWYRQTLGQGSEVLTYSQSDAQRDKSGRPSGRFSAERPERSVSTLKIQRTEQGDSAVYLCASRNRGGNSPLHFGNGTRLTVT.

The chain couples TRBV29-1 to TRBJ2-1; D tentatively reads TRBD1 or TRBD2 (5 bases each). Trimming took off 4 bases at V and 5 bases at J, with 12 bases between the two ends. The CDR3 sequence is 13 residues long. Germline V gives CDR1 SQVTM, CDR2 ANQGSEA. CDR3 nucleotide sequence: TGCAGCGTTGTTCGGGGCTCGGACAATGAGCAGTTCTTC. Protein: CSVVRGSDNEQFF.

The J gene is TRBJ1-1, the V gene TRBV7-2; 11 bases are shared with TRBD1. Germline V lookup: CDR1 SGHTA, CDR2 FQGNSA. The J segment lost 1 base and the V segment lost 3 bases, leaving 4 bases of the junction unmatched. This CDR3 contains 16 residues. CDR3 sequence (DNA): TGTGCCAGCAGCTTGCGGGACAGGGGGGGGAACACTGAAGCTTTCTTT. Its protein product is CASSLRDRGGNTEAFF.

This rearrangement joins TRBV2 to TRBJ1-5; perhaps TRBD1 as D (6 bases). V was cut by 8 bases and J by 3 bases, with 14 bases left in between. Germline V CDR1 and CDR2: SNHLY, FYNNEI. The CDR3 runs 14 residues. The CDR3 here is CASVAAGANQPQHF. DNA of the CDR3: TGTGCCAGCGTTGCGGCAGGGGCCAATCAGCCCCAGCATTTT.